This entry concerns a single T cell receptor (beta chain). Its antigen is currently unknown. This sample was included in a study of response to subunit inactivated influenza vaccine. Overall study findings and caveats: The study's authors posited that every seasonal influenza vaccination enlists few new T cells.

The germline gives CDR1 KGHSH, CDR2 LQKENI. This CDR3 spans 16 amino acids. The trim removed 3 bases at V and 6 bases at J, leaving 10 bases unmatched. TCRdb re-called the RT-PCR reads with MiXCR, one entry per CDR3 protein. The data hold about 500,000 distinct CDR3 sequences, with 16% observed a single time. This sequence joins TRBV18 and TRBJ2-2, with 7 bases fitting TRBD1. Sequencing used CD4+ T cells sorted from PBMCs, obtained roughly 24 months after vaccination. The TCR sequence derives from a man between 50 and 69 years old who received an inactivated influenza vaccine. CDR3: CASSPQGTASSGELFF. CDR3 in DNA: TGTGCCAGCTCACCTCAGGGGACAGCATCCTCCGGGGAGCTGTTTTTT.